Here is one T cell receptor (beta chain) with its context. Sequence at one end of the junction differs from germline and may be a read error. CDR1 and CDR2 from the germline V gene are SGHTA and FQGNSA. The CDR3 runs 11 residues. TCRdb's table, derived via immunoSEQ multiplex PCR, lists solely in-frame clones and lacks some. The table shows almost 200,000 clones, with about 85% occurring only once. This record belongs to a study of blood T cell repertoires in COVID-19. The sequence came from a man in his 60s with COVID-19, enrolled during active disease. The rearrangement links TRBV7-2 to TRBJ1-2, with unresolved D. Sequencing was done on a sample of peripheral blood. The CDR3 DNA reads as TGTGCCAGCAGCTTAGAAGCCCCGTCCTGGTTC. Its protein product is CASSLEAPSWF.